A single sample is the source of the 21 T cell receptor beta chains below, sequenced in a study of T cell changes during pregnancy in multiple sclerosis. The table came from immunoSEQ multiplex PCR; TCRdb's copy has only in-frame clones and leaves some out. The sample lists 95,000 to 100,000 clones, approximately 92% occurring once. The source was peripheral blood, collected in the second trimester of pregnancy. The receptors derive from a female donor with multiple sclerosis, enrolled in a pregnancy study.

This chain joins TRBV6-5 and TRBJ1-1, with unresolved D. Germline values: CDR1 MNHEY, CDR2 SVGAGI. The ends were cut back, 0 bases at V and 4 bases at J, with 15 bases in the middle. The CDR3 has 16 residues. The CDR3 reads CASSYSGMGVGTEAFF. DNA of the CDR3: TGTGCCAGCAGTTACTCCGGAATGGGAGTGGGCACTGAAGCTTTCTTT.

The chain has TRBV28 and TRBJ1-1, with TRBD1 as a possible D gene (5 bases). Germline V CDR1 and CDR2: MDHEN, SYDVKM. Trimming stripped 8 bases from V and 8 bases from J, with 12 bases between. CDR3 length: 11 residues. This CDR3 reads CASGWRGEAFF. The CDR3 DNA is TGTGCCAGCGGATGGCGGGGGGAAGCTTTCTTT.

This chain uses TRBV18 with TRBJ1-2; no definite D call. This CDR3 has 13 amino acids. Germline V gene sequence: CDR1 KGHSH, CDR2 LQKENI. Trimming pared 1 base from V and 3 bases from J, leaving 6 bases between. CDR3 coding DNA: TGTGCCAGCTCACCACAGAGCGACTATGGCTACACCTTC. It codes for CASSPQSDYGYTF.

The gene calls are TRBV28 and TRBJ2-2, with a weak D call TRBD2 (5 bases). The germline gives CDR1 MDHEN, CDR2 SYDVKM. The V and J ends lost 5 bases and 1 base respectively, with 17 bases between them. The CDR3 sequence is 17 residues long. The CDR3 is CASSRVGWELNTGELFF. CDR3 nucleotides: TGTGCCAGCAGTCGGGTGGGGTGGGAGCTGAACACCGGGGAGCTGTTTTTT.

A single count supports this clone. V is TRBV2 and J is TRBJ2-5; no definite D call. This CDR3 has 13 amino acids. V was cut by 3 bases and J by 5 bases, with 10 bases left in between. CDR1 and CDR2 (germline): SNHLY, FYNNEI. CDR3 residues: CASSEYSRETQYF. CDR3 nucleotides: TGTGCCAGCAGTGAGTATAGTCGGGAGACCCAGTACTTC.

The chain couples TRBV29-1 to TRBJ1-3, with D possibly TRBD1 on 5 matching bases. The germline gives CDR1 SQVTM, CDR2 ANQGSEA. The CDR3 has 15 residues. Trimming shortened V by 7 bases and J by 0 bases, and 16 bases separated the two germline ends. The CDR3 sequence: CSAVIGHFSGNTIYF. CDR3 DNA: TGCAGCGCCGTCATCGGACATTTCTCTGGAAACACCATATATTTT.

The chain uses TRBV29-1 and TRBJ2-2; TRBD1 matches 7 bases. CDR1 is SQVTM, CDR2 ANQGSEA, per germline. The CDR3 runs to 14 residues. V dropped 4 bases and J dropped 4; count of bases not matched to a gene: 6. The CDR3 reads CSVVGGRGTGELFF. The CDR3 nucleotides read TGCAGCGTTGTAGGGGGCCGCGGCACCGGGGAGCTGTTTTTT.

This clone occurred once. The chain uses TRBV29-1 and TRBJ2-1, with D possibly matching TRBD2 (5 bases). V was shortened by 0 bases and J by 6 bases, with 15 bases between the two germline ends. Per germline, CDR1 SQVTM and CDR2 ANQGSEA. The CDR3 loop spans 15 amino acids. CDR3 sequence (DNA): TGCAGCGTTGAAGATCCCACTAGTCAAGGCAATGAGCAGTTCTTC. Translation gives CSVEDPTSQGNEQFF.

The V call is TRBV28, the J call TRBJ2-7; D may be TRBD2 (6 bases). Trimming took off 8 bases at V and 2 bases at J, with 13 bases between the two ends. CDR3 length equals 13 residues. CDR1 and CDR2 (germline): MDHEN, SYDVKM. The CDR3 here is CASVASVPYEQYF. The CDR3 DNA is TGTGCCAGCGTGGCTAGCGTCCCCTACGAGCAGTACTTC.

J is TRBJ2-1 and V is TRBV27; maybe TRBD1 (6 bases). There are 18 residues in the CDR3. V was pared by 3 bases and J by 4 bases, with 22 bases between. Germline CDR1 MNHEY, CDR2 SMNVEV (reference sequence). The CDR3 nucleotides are TGTGCCAGCAGTTTCCACCGTGCTGGGGGCGGTAGGTACAATGAGCAGTTCTTC. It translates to CASSFHRAGGGRYNEQFF.

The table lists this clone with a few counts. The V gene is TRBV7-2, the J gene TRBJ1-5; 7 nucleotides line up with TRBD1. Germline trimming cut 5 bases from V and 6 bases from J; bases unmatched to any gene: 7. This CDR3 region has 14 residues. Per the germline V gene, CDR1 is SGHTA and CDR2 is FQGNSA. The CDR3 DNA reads TGTGCCAGCAGCCTGGACAGGTATACTCAGCCCCAGCATTTT. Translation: CASSLDRYTQPQHF.

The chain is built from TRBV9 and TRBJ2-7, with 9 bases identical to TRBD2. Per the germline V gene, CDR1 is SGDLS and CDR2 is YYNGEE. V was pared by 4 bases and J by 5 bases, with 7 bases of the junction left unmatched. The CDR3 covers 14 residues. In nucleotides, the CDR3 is TGTGCCAGCAGCCGAGCGGGAGGCCGGGACGAGCAGTACTTC. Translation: CASSRAGGRDEQYF.

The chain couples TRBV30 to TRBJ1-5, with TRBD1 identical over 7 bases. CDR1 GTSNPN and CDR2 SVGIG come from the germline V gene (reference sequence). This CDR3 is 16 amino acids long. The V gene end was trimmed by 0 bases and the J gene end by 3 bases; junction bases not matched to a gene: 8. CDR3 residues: CAWSVASGGNNQPQHF. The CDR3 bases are TGTGCCTGGAGTGTGGCATCAGGGGGTAACAATCAGCCCCAGCATTTT. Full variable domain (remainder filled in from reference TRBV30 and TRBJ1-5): SQTIHQWPATLVQPVGSPLSLECTVEGTSNPNLYWYRQAAGRGLQLLFYSVGIGQISSEVPQNLSASRPQDRQFILSSKKLLLSDSGFYLCAWSVASGGNNQPQHFGDGTRLSIL.

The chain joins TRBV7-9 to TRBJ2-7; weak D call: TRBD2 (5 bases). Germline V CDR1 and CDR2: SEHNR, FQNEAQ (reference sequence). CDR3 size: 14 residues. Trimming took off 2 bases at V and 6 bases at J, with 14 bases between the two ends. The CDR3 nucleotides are TGTGCCAGCAGCTTAAGTATCGGGGAAGGCGAGCAGTACTTC. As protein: CASSLSIGEGEQYF.

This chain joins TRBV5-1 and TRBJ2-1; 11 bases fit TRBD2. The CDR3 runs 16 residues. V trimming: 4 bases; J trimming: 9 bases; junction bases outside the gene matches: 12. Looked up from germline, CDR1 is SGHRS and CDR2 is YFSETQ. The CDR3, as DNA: TGCGCCAGCAGCCCGGAGCTAGCGGGAGGATCCTTTGAGCAGTTCTTC. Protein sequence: CASSPELAGGSFEQFF.

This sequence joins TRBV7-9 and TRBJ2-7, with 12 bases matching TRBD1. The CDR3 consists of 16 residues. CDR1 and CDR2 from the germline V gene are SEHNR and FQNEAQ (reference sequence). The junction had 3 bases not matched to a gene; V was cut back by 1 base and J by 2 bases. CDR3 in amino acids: CASSLEGTGGPYEQYF. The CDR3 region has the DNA TGTGCCAGCAGCTTAGAAGGGACAGGGGGCCCCTACGAGCAGTACTTC.

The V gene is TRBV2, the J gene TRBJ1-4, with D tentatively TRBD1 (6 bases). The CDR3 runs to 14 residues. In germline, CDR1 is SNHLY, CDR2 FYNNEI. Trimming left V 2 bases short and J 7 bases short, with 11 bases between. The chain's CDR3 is CASSERGASEKLFF. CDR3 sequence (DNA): TGTGCCAGCAGTGAACGGGGGGCTAGTGAAAAACTGTTTTTT.

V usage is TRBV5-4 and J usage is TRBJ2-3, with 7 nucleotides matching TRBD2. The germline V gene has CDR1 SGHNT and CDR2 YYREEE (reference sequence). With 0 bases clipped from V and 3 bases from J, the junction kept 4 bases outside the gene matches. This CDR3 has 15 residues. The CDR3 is CASSLALAATDTQYF. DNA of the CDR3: TGTGCCAGCAGCTTGGCGCTAGCGGCTACAGATACGCAGTATTTT.

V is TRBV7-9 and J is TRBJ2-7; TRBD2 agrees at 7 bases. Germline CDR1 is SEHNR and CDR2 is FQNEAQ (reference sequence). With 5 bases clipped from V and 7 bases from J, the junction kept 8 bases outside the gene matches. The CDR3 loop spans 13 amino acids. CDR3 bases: TGTGCCAGCAGCATTAGCGGGTTCTTAGAGCAGTACTTC. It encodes CASSISGFLEQYF.

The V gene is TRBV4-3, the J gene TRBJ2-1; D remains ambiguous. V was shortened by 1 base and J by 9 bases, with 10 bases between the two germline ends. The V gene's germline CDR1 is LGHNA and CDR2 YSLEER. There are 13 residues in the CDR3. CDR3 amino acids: CASSQVVESEQFF. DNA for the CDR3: TGCGCCAGCAGCCAAGTCGTAGAAAGTGAGCAGTTCTTC.

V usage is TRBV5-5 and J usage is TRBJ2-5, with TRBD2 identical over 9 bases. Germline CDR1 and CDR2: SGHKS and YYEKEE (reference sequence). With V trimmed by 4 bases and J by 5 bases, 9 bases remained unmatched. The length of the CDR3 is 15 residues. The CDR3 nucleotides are TGTGCCAGCAGCATAATAGCGGGAGCGGACGAGACCCAGTACTTC. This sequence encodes CASSIIAGADETQYF.